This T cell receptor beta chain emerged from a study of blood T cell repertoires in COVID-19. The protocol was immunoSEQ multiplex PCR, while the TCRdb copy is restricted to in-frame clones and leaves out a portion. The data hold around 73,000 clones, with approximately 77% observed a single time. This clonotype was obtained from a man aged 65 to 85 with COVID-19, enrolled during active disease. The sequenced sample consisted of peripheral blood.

The CDR3 nucleotides are TGCGCCAGCAGCCAAGAAGGAGCGAACACCGGGGAGCTGTTTTTT. Its protein product is CASSQEGANTGELFF. J is TRBJ2-2 and V is TRBV4-3; D remains ambiguous. Germline loops: CDR1 LGHNA, CDR2 YSLEER. CDR3 length equals 15 residues. Trimming cost V 0 bases and J 0 bases, with 5 bases left between them.